A single sample is the source of the 7 T cell receptor beta chains below, sequenced in a study of T cells in narcolepsy. The protocol was immunoSEQ multiplex PCR, while the TCRdb copy is restricted to in-frame clones and leaves out a portion. Of around 42,000 clones in the sample, about 87% were seen once. The sequencing input was CD45RA- memory CD4+ T cells from PBMCs. Receptors originate from a human donor with narcolepsy.

The rearrangement joins TRBV30 to TRBJ1-2; D is unresolved. This CDR3 is 14 amino acids long. V was clipped by 3 bases and J by 2 bases, with 13 bases between them. Germline CDR1 GTSNPN, CDR2 SVGIG (reference sequence). CDR3 nucleotides: TGTGCCTGGAGACTTGGCCAAGGGAACTATGGCTACACCTTC. Protein sequence: CAWRLGQGNYGYTF. The full variable domain, rest sourced from reference TRBV30 and TRBJ1-2, is SQTIHQWPATLVQPVGSPLSLECTVEGTSNPNLYWYRQAAGRGLQLLFYSVGIGQISSEVPQNLSASRPQDRQFILSSKKLLLSDSGFYLCAWRLGQGNYGYTFGSGTRLTVV.

The V gene is TRBV18, the J gene TRBJ2-7, with D perhaps TRBD2 (7 bases). V was pared by 6 bases and J by 4 bases, with 16 bases between. This CDR3 is 14 amino acids long. Germline V gene lookup returns CDR1 KGHSH and CDR2 LQKENI. CDR3 sequence: CASSLGGASYEQYF. In DNA form, the CDR3 reads TGTGCCAGCTCCCTAGGGGGGGCTTCTTACGAGCAGTACTTC.

In this sample, this clone turned up once. The J gene is TRBJ2-7, the V gene TRBV5-1; unclear D gene. V lost 1 base and J 2 bases, leaving 10 bases between the germline ends. From germline, CDR1 is SGHRS and CDR2 YFSETQ. The CDR3 is 14 amino acids. The CDR3 DNA is TGCGCCAGCAGCTTGATAGGACCAACCTACGAGCAGTACTTC. It codes for CASSLIGPTYEQYF.

The chain couples TRBV18 to TRBJ1-1, with D possibly TRBD1 on 5 matching bases. The CDR3 spans 15 residues. V was clipped by 2 bases and J by 0 bases, with 10 bases between them. CDR1 and CDR2 from the germline V gene are KGHSH and LQKENI. In DNA, the CDR3 is TGTGCCAGCTCACCAGCAGGGACGATGAACACTGAAGCTTTCTTT. Translation: CASSPAGTMNTEAFF.

Comments on this clone: At one of its ends the junction is not consistent with the germline gene, which may arise from a read error. The chain is built from TRBV6-1 and TRBJ1-3, with TRBD1 matching over 7 bases. Germline V lookup: CDR1 MNHNS, CDR2 SASEGT. This CDR3 has 13 amino acids. The CDR3 nucleotides read TGTGCCAGCAGTATGCGACAGGGAAGCACCATATATTTT. Translating it yields CASSMRQGSTIYF.

The V and J genes are TRBV7-9 and TRBJ1-5; D call uncertain. The CDR3 is 14 residues long. V was trimmed by 0 bases and J by 5 bases, leaving 8 bases between them. Per germline, CDR1 SEHNR and CDR2 FQNEAQ (reference sequence). CDR3 amino acids: CASSLAGTYQPQHF. Written as DNA, the CDR3 is TGTGCCAGCAGCTTAGCTGGTACTTATCAGCCCCAGCATTTT.

The CDR3 DNA reads TGTGCCAGCAGCGTAGTGGAAGGTTACGGCTACACCTTC. Its translation: CASSVVEGYGYTF. The chain is built from TRBV9 and TRBJ1-2, with no clear D. With 0 bases removed from V and 8 bases from J, the gap between germline ends came to 11 bases. Looked up from germline, CDR1 is SGDLS and CDR2 is YYNGEE. The CDR3 spans 13 residues.